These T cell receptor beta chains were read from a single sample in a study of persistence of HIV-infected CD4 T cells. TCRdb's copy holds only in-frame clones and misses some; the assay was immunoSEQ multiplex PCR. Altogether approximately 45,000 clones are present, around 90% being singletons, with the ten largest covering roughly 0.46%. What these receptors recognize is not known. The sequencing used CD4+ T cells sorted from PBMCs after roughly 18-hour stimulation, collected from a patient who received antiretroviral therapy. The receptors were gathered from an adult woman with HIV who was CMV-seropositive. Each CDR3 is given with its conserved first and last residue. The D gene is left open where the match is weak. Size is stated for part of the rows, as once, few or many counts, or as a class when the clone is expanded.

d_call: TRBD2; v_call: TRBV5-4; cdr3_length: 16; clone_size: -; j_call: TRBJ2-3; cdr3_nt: TGTGCCAGCAGCCCTTCTAGCGGGGGAGGCACAGATACGCAGTATTTT; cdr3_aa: CASSPSSGGGTDTQYF
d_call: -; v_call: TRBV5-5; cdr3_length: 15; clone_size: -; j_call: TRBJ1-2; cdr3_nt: TGTGCCAGCGGCCCAGAACCTCCTCTTAGCTATGGCTACACCTTC; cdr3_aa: CASGPEPPLSYGYTF
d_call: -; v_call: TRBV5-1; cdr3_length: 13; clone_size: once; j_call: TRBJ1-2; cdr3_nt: TGCGCCAGCAGCTTGGCCCGGAACTATGGCTACACCTTC; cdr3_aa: CASSLARNYGYTF
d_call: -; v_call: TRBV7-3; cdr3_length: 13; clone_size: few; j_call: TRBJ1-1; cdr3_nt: TGTGCCAGCAGCTTCACCGGGGTGAAAGAAGCTTTCTTT; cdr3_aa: CASSFTGVKEAFF
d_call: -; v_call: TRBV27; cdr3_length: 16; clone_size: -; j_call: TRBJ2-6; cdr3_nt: TGTGCCAGCAGTTTAAGAGTACCTACCGGGGCCAACGTCCTGACTTTC; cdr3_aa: CASSLRVPTGANVLTF
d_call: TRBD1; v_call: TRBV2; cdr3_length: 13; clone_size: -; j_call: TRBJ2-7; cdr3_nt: TGTGCCAGCAGCCCGGACAGGGAATACGAGCAGTACTTC; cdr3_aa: CASSPDREYEQYF
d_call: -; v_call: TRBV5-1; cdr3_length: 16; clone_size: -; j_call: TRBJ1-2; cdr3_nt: TGCGCCAGCAGGGATCGAAGGGACCCCCGAGAATATGGCTACACCTTC; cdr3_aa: CASRDRRDPREYGYTF
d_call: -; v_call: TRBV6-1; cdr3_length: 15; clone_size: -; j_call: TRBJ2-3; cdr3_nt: TGTGCCAGCAGTGATGGACTGATGTTCAGTGATACGCAGTATTTT; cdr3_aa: CASSDGLMFSDTQYF
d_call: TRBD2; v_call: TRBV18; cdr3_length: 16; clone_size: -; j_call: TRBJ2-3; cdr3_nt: TGTGCCAGCTCACACGACCTAGCGGGGGGCACAGATACGCAGTATTTT; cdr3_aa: CASSHDLAGGTDTQYF
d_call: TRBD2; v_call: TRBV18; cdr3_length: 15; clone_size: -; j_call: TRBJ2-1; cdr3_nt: TGTGCCAGCTCACCAAGCAGCGGGGGATACAATGAGCAGTTCTTC; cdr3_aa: CASSPSSGGYNEQFF
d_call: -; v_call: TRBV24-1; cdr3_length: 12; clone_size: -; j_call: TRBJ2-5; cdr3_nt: TGTGCCACCAGTCAGGAAAAGGAGACCCAGTACTTC; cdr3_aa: CATSQEKETQYF
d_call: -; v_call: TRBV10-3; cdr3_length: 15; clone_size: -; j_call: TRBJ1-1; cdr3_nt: TGTGCCATCAGCGGGAGGGAGGGGAGGAACACTGAAGCTTTCTTT; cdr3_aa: CAISGREGRNTEAFF
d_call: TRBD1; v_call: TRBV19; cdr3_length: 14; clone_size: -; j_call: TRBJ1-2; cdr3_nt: TGTGCCAGTAGTAGTATACAGGGGGACTATGGCTACACCTTC; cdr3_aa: CASSSIQGDYGYTF
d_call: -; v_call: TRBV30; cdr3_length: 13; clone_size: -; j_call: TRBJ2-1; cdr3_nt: TGTGCCTGGAGTGTAGTCTCCTACAATGAGCAGTTCTTC; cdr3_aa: CAWSVVSYNEQFF
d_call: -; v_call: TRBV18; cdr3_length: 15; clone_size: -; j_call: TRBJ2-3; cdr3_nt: TGTGCCAGCTCACCCGTCAGACAGGGCACAGATACGCAGTATTTT; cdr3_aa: CASSPVRQGTDTQYF
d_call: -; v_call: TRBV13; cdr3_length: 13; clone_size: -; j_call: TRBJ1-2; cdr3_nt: TGTGCCAGCAGCCCCCAGCCGCCCAGGGGCTACACCTTC; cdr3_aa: CASSPQPPRGYTF
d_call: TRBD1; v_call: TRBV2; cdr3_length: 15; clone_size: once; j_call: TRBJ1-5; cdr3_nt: TGTGCCAGCAGTTACGGGACAGCAACTAATCAGCCCCAGCATTTT; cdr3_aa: CASSYGTATNQPQHF
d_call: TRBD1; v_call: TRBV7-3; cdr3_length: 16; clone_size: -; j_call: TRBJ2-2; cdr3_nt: TGTGCCAGCAGCCCCACCGGGACAGGATCTACCGGGGAGCTGTTTTTT; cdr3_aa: CASSPTGTGSTGELFF
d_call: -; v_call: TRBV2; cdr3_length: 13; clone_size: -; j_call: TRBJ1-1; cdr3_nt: TGTGCCAGCAAGCGGACAGAAAACACTGAAGCTTTCTTT; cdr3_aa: CASKRTENTEAFF
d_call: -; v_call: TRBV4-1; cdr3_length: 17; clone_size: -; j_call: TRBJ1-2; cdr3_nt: TGCGCCAGCAGCCAAGATCTGACGTTTGTCAAGACCTATGGCTACACCTTC; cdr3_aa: CASSQDLTFVKTYGYTF
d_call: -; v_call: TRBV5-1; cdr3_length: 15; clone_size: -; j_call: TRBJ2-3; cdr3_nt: TGCGCCAGCAGCTTGGAGGGGCTGGACACAGATACGCAGTATTTT; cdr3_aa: CASSLEGLDTDTQYF
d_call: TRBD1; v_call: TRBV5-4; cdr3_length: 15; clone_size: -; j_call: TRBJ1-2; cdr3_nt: TGTGCCAGCAGCCCAGGGGGGCTTTATGAAAGTGGCTACACCTTC; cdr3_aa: CASSPGGLYESGYTF
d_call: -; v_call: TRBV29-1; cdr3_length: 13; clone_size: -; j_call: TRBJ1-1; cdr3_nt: TGCAGCGCCAAAACCGGGGGGGACACTGAAGCTTTCTTT; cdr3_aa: CSAKTGGDTEAFF
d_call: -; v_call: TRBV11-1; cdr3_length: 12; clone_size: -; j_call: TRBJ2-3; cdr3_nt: TGTGCCAGCAGCGCGGGAACCCAAAGGACCATTTTT; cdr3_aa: CASSAGTQRTIF
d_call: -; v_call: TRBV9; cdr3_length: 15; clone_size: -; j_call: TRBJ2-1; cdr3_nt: TGTGCCAGCAGCGTAGATAGGGCAGGGTTGGGTGAGCAGTTCTTC; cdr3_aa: CASSVDRAGLGEQFF
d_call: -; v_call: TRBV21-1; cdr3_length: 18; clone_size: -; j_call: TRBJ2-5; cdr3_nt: TGTGCCAGCAGCAAAAGTTATCAGCGGCGGTGGTACCAAGAGACCCAGTACTTC; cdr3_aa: CASSKSYQRRWYQETQYF
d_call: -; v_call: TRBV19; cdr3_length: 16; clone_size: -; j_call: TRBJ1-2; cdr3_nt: TGTGCCAGTAGTATACCCCGAAGTGGCGGTAACTATGGCTACACCTTC; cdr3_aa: CASSIPRSGGNYGYTF
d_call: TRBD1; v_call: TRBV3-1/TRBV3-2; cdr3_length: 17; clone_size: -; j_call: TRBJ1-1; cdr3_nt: TGTGCCAGCAGCCAACTGTACACCGGGACAGCACACACTGAAGCTTTCTTT; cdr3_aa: CASSQLYTGTAHTEAFF
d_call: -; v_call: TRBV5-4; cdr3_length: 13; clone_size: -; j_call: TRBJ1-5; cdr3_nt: TGTGCCAGCAGCTACAATTCGGGTCAGCCCCAGCATTTT; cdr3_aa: CASSYNSGQPQHF
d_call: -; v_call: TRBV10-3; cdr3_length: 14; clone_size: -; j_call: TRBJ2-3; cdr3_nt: TGTGCCATCAGTGAGCTTGACAGCACAGATACGCAGTATTTT; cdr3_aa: CAISELDSTDTQYF
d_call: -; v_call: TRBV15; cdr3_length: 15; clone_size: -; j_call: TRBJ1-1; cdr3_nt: TGTGCCACCAGCAGAGAAGGCCCCGGGGGGACTGAAGCTTTCTTT; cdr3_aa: CATSREGPGGTEAFF
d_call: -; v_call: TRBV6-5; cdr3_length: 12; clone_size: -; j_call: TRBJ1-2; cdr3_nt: TGTGCCAGCAGGGGAAATAACTATGGCTACACCTTC; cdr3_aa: CASRGNNYGYTF
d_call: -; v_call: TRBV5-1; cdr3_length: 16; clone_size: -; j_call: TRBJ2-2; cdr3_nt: TGCGCCAGCAGCGCACTCGGACAGACGAACACCGGGGAGCTGTTTTTT; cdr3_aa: CASSALGQTNTGELFF
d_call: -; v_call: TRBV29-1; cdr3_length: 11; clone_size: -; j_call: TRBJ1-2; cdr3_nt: TGCAGCGTTGAGTCTAACTATGGCTACACCTTC; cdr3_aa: CSVESNYGYTF
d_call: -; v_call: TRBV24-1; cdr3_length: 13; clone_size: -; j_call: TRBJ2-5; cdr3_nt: TGTGCCACCAGTGAAAGGGGTCGGGAGACCCAGTACTTC; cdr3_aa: CATSERGRETQYF
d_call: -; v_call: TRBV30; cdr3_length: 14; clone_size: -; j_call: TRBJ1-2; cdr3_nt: TGTGCCTGGAGCACTTCAAGGGGGAGCAGTGGCTACACCTTC; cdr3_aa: CAWSTSRGSSGYTF
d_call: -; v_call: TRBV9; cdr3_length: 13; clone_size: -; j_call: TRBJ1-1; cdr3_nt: TGTGCCAGCAGCTCCGGCCGGGACACTGAAGCTTTCTTT; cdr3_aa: CASSSGRDTEAFF
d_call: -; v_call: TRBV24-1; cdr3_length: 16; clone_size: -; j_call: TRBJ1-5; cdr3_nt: TGTGCCACCAGTGACCCCAGAAGGGGCAGCAATCAGCCCCAGCATTTT; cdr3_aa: CATSDPRRGSNQPQHF
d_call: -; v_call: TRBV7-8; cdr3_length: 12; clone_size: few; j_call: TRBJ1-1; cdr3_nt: TGTGCCAGCAGCCATCCGGGGTCCGAAGCTTTCTTT; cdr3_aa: CASSHPGSEAFF
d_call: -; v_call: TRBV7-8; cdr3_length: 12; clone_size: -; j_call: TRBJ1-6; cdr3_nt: TGTGCCAGCAGCCGACCCAATTCACCCCTCCACTTT; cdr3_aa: CASSRPNSPLHF
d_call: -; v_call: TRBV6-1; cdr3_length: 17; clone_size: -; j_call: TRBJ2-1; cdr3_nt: TGTGCCAGCAGTGAATATTATATAAACAGGGCAGGGGATGAGCAGTTCTTC; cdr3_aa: CASSEYYINRAGDEQFF
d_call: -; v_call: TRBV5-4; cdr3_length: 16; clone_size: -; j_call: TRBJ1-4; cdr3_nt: TGTGCCAGCAGCCAAGATCCAGGCTTCCTTAATGAAAAACTGTTTTTT; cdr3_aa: CASSQDPGFLNEKLFF
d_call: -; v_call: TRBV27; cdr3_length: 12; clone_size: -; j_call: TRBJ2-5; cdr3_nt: TGTGCCAGTGGGGGGCTGCAAGAGACCCAGTACTTC; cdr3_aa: CASGGLQETQYF
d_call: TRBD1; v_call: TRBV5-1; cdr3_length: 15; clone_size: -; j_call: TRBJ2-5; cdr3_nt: TGCGCCAGCAGCTTGGAAGGCAGGGGGATTGAGACCCAGTACTTC; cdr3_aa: CASSLEGRGIETQYF
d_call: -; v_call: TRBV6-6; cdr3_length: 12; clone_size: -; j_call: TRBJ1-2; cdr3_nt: TGTGCCAGCAGTTCAATACGCTTGGGCTACACCTTC; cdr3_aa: CASSSIRLGYTF
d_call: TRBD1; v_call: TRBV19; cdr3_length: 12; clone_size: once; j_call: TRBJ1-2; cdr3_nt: TGTGCCAGCGGACAGGGGGCGCGTGGCTACACCTTC; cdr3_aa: CASGQGARGYTF
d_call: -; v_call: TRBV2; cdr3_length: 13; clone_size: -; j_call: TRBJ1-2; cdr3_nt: TGTGCCAGCAGTGTAACACGAAACTATGGCTACACCTTC; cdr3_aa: CASSVTRNYGYTF
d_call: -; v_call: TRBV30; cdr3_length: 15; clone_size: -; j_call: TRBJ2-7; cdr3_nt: TGTGCCTTCACCGGGACGCCGGACAGCTCCTACGAGCAGTACTTC; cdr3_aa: CAFTGTPDSSYEQYF
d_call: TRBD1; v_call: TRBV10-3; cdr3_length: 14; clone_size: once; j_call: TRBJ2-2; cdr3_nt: TGTGCCATCAGTGCGACAGGGGGCACCGGGGAGCTGTTTTTT; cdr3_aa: CAISATGGTGELFF
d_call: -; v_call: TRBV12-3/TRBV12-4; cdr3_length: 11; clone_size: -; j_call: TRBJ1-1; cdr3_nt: TGTGCCAGCAGTCGAACAGATGAAGCTTTCTTT; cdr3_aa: CASSRTDEAFF
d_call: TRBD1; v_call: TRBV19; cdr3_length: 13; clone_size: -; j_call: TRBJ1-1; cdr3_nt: TGTGCCAGTAGTACAGGGGGCCGGACTGAAGCTTTCTTT; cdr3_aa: CASSTGGRTEAFF
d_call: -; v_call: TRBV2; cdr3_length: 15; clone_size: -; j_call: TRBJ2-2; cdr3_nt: TGTGCCAGCAGTGAAACACAGATGGGGACCGGGGAGCTGTTTTTT; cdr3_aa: CASSETQMGTGELFF
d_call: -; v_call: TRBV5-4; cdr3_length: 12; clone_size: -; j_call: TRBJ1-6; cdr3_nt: TGTGCCAGCAGCTTCCCCAATTCACCCCTCCACTTT; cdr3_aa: CASSFPNSPLHF
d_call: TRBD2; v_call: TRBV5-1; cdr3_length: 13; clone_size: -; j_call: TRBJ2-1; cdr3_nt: TGCGCCAGCAGCTTACTAGCGGGGGAGGAGCAGTTCTTC; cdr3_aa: CASSLLAGEEQFF
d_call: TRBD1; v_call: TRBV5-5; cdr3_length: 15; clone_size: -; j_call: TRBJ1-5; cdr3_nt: TGTGCCAGCAGCTTGTCAGGGGGCCGTGATCAGCCCCAGCATTTT; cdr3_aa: CASSLSGGRDQPQHF